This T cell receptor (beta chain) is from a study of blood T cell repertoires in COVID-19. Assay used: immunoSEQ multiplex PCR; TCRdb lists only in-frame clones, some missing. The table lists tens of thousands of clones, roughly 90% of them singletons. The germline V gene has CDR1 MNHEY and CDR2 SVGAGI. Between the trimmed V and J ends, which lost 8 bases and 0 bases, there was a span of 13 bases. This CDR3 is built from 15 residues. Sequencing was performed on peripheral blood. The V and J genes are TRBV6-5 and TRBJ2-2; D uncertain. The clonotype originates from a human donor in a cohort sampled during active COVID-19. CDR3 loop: CASLQAPANTGELFF. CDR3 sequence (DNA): TGTGCCAGCCTTCAGGCCCCAGCGAACACCGGGGAGCTGTTTTTT.